Described below is a single T cell receptor beta chain sequence and its context. Its antigen has not been determined. No base-level quality is on record; no much larger clone is a single base apart. This entry is derived from a study of graft-versus-host responses after intestinal transplantation (dated by TCRdb to the early 2020s). Background on the whole study: Multivisceral, liver-intestinal, or isolated intestinal transplants were received by the recipients. Anti-thymocyte globulin induction was given to all recipients, followed by maintenance tacrolimus and steroids for approximately 3 years. After intestinal transplantation, graft-versus-host and host-versus-graft alloreactive T cell clones in the graft, circulation and bone marrow were tracked using bulk TCR-beta CDR3 sequencing. To identify alloreactive clones, pre-transplant mixed lymphocyte reaction products were sequenced and compared with unstimulated pre-transplant donor and recipient T cells. Of the roughly 26 intestinal transplant recipients enrolled in the cohort, one of whom was a retransplant, a few patients without pretransplant specimens were excluded. Donor T cell macrochimerism was defined as a peak of at least 4% donor T cells among recipient peripheral blood mononuclear cells. Instead of going to the commercial service, samples from a few later patients were sequenced in-house on an Illumina MiSeq and processed with MiXCR. Overall study results and their limits: The conclusions were limited by the relatively low number and heterogeneity of the intestinal transplant patients. GvH clones were detected in recipient bone marrow, and some of these GvH clones were observed earlier in ileal mucosa or blood, consistent with an intestinal mucosal origin. Peak levels of circulating GvH clones were associated with declines in HvG clones early after transplant. Patients with donor T cell macrochimerism had high GvH to HvG T cell clonal ratios in their allografts.

What this sample's time point label stands for: cells obtained before transplantation from donor or recipient. CD3+CD4+ and CD3+CD8+ populations were FACS-sorted from unstimulated pre-transplant donor and recipient cells taken from spleen or lymph nodes. V is pared back by 1 base and J by 5 bases, with 9 bases lying between the germline termini. The CDR3 spans 13 residues, from the cysteine through the phenylalanine. The only DNA kept is the CDR3, 39 bases in frame from the first base. From the germline V gene, CDR1 is SNHLY and CDR2 is FYNNEI. The library came from the immunoSEQ multiplex PCR assay. For most patients, genomic DNA was isolated using the Qiagen DNeasy Blood and Tissue Kit and was shipped frozen to Adaptive Biotechnologies for TCR sequencing. For most patients, genomic DNA was subjected to high-throughput TCR-beta CDR3 sequencing by Adaptive Biotechnologies. From the authors' description of their analysis: Adaptive's ImmunoSEQ software supplied the TCR sequencing data for under 20 patients, while MiXCR and VDJtools were used to process a few other patients. CD4 versus CD8 sorting errors were corrected by removing sequences found in both subsets at a frequency ratio below 5:1. CDR3 nucleotide sequences shared by donor and recipient were removed because the origin of these sequences could not be assigned. At least 2-fold expansion over unstimulated cells and a minimum CFSE-low frequency of 0.002% (template counts) or 0.001% (read counts) were required for clones to be classified as alloreactive. Mappable clones were those detected in sequenced pre-transplant spleen, lymph node, or MLR CFSE-low populations of the donor or recipient. The cumulative frequency of alloreactive clones was calculated as a percentage of all sequences, weighted by copy number. Held by TCRdb, this immuneACCESS table contains in-frame sequences only and omits some clones. Under half of the omission traces to an unresolved V gene where checked; the cause of the rest is unknown. V and J calls and clone size are given by that table; D and trimming were obtained from the DNA. The sample contains 90,000 to 120,000 clones, about 91% of them found a single time. Of the sample, roughly 0.64% falls within the top ten clones.

The rearrangement joined TRBV2 to TRBJ2-7; 5 matching bases give a weak D call of TRBD1. The sample was unstimulated CD4+ T cells sorted from spleen or lymph node cells, taken before transplant. This clonotype was obtained from a human donor who was the organ donor for an intestinal transplant. The DNA sequence follows: TGTGCCAGCAGTGAAGAGGGCAGGGACGAGCAGTACTTC. The resulting protein is CASSEEGRDEQYF.